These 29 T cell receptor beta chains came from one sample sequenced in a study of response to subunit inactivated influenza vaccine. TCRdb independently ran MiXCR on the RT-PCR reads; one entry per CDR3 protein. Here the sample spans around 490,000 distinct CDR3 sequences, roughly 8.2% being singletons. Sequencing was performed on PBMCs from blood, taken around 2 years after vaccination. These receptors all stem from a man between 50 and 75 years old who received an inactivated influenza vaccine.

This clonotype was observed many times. The CDR3 nucleotides read TGTGCCAGCAGACTCGGACTAGCGGGGGGGACCGGGGAGCTGTTTTTT. Translated: CASRLGLAGGTGELFF. The V call is TRBV7-2, the J call TRBJ2-2; 15 nucleotides line up with TRBD2. This CDR3 contains 16 residues. Trimming cost V 6 bases and J 5 bases; bases outside gene matches: 4. Per the germline V gene, CDR1 is SGHTA and CDR2 is FQGNSA.

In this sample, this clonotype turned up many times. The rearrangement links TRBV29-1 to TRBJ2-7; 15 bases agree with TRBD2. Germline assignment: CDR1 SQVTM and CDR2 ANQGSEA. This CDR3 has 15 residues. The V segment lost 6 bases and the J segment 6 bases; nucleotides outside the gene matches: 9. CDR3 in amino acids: CSVRGLAGGVREQYF. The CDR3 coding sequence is TGCAGCGTCCGGGGACTAGCGGGAGGAGTGCGCGAGCAGTACTTC.

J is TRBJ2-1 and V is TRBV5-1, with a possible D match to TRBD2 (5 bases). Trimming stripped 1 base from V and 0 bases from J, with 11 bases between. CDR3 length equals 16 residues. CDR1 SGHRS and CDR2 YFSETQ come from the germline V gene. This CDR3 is CASSLLSGYSYNEQFF. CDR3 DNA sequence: TGCGCCAGCAGCTTGTTATCGGGGTACTCCTACAATGAGCAGTTCTTC.

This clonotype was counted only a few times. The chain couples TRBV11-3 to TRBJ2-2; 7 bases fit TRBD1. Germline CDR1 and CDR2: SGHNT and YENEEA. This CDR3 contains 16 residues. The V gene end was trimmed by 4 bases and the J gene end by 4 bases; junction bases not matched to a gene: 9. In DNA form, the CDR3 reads TGTGCCAGCAGCTCCAGACAGGGTCTTGGCACCGGGGAGCTGTTTTTT. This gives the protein CASSSRQGLGTGELFF.

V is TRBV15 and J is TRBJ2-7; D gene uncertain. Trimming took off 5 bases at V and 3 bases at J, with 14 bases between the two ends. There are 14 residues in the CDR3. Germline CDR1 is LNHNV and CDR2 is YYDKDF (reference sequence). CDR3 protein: CATSPTPSIYEQYF. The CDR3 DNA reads TGTGCCACCAGCCCGACGCCCTCTATCTACGAGCAGTACTTC.

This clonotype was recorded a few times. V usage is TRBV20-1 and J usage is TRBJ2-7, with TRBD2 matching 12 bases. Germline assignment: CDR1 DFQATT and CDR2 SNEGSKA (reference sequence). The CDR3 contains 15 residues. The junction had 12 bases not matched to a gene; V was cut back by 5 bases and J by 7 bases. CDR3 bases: TGCAGTGCTCCGACCCTCCGTGGACTAGCGGGAGAGCAGTACTTC. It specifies CSAPTLRGLAGEQYF.

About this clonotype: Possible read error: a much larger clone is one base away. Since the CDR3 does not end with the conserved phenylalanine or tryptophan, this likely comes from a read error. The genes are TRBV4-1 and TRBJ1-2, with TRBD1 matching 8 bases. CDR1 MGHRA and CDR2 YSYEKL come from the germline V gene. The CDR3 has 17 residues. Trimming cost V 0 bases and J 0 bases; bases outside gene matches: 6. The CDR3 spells CASSQDVQDRANYGYTS. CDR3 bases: TGCGCCAGCAGCCAAGATGTACAGGACAGGGCTAACTATGGCTACACCTCC.

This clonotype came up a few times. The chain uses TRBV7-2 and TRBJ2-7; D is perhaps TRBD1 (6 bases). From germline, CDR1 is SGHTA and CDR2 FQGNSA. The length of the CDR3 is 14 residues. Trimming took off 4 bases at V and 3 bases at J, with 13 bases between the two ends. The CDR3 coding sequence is TGTGCCAGCAGCTCTCAACCGGGACACTACGAGCAGTACTTC. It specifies CASSSQPGHYEQYF.

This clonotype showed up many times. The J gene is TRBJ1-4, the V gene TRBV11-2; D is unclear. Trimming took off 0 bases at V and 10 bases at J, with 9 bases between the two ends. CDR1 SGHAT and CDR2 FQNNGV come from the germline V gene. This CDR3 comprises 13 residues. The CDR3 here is CASSLDLQRKLFF. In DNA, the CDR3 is TGTGCCAGCAGCTTAGATCTGCAGAGAAAACTGTTTTTT.

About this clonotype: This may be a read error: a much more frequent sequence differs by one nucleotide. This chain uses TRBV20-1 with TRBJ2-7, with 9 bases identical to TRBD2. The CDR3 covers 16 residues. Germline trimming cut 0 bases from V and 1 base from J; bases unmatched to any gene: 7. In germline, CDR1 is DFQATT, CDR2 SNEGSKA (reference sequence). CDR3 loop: CSARDLFSGRSYEQYF. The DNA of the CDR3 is TGCAGTGCTAGAGATTTATTTAGCGGGAGATCCTACGAGCAGTACTTC.

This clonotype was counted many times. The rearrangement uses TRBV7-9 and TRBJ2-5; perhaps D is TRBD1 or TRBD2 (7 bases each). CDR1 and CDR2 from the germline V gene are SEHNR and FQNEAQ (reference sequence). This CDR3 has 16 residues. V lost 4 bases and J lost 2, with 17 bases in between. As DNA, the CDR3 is TGTGCCAGCAGCTACCGACAGGGAGGGATTCAAGAGACCCAGTACTTC. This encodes CASSYRQGGIQETQYF.

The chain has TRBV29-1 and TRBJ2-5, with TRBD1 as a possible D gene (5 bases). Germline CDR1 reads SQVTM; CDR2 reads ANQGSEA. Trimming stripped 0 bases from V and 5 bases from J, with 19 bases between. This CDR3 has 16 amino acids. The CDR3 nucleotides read TGCAGCGTTGAAGATGAAGTTGTGGGGCGTTATGAGACCCAGTACTTC. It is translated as CSVEDEVVGRYETQYF.

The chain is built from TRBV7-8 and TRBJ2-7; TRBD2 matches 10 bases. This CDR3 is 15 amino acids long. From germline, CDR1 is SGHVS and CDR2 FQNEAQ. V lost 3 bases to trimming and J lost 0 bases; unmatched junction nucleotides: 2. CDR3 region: CASSFGLAVSYEQYF. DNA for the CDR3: TGTGCCAGCAGCTTCGGACTAGCGGTCTCCTACGAGCAGTACTTC.

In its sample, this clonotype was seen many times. The CDR3 is CASSLGGSIGEQYF. CDR3 DNA sequence: TGTGCCAGCAGTTTAGGTGGCTCCATAGGGGAGCAGTACTTC. The chain is built from TRBV12-3 or TRBV12-4 and TRBJ2-7; unclear D gene. This CDR3 has 14 residues. V lost 1 base to trimming and J lost 7 bases, with 14 bases between them.

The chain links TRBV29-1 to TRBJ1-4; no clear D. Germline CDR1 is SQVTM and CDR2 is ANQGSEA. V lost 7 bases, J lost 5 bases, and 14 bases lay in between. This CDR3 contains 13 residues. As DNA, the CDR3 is TGCAGCGCCCGGGAGCATAGAAATGAAAAACTGTTTTTT. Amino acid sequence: CSAREHRNEKLFF.

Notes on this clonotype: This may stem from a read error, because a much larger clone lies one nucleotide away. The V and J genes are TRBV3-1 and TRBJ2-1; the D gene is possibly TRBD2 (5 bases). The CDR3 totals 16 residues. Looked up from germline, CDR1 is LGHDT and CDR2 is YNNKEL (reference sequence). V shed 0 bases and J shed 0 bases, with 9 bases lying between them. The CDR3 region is CASSQEAESSYNEQFF. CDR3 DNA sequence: TGTGCCAGCAGCCAAGAAGCGGAGAGCTCCTACAATGAGCAGTTCTTC.

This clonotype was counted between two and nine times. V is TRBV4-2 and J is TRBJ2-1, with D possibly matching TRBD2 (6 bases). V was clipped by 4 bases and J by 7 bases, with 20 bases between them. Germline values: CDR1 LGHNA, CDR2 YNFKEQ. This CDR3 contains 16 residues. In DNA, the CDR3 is TGTGCCAGCAGCCCGTTTAGCGGTCCCCCGTCAAATGAGCAGTTCTTC. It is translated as CASSPFSGPPSNEQFF.

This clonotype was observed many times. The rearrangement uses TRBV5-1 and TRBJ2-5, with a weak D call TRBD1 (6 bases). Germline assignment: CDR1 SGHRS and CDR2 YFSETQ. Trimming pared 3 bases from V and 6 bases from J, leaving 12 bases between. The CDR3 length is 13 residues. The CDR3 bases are TGCGCCAGCAGCTGGACAGTACAGAAGACCCAGTACTTC. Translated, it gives CASSWTVQKTQYF.

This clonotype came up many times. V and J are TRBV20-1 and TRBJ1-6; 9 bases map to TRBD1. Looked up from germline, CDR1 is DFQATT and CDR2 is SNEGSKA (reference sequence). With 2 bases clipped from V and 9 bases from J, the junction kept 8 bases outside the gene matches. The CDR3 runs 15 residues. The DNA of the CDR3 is TGCAGTGCTAGAACACCGGGACAGGGTGTTTCACCCCTCCACTTT. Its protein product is CSARTPGQGVSPLHF.

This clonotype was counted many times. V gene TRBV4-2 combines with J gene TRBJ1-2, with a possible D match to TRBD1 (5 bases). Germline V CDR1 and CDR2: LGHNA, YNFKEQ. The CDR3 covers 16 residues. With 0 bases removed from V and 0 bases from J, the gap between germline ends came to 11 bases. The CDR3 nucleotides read TGTGCCAGCAGCCAAGAGGGGACCGGAGCTAACTATGGCTACACCTTC. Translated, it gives CASSQEGTGANYGYTF.

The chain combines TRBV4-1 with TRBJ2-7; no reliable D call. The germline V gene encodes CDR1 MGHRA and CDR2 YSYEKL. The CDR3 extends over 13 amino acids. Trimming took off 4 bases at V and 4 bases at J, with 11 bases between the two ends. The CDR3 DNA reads TGCGCCAGCAGCCCCGCCGAAGGGTACGAGCAGTACTTC. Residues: CASSPAEGYEQYF.

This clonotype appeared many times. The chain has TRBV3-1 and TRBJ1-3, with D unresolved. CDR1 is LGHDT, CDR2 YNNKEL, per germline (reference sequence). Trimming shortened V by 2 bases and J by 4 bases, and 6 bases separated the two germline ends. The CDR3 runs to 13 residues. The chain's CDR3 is CASSQYSGNTIYF. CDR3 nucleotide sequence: TGTGCCAGCAGCCAATATTCCGGAAACACCATATATTTT. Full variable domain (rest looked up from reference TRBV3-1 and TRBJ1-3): DTAVSQTPKYLVTQMGNDKSIKCEQNLGHDTMYWYKQDSKKFLKIMFSYNNKELIINETVPNRFSPKSPDKAHLNLHINSLELGDSAVYFCASSQYSGNTIYFGEGSWLTVV.

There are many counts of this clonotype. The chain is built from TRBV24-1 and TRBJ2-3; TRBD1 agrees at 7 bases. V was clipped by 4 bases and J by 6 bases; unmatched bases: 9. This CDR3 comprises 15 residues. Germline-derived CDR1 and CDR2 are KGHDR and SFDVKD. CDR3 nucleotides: TGTGCCACCAGTGACCCTACAAACAGGGGCGATACGCAGTATTTT. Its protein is CATSDPTNRGDTQYF.

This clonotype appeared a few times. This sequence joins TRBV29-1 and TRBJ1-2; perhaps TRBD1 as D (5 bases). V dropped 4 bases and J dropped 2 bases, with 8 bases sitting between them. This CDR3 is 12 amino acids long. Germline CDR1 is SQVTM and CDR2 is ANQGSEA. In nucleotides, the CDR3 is TGCAGCGTTGTGTGGGGGAACTATGGCTACACCTTC. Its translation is CSVVWGNYGYTF.

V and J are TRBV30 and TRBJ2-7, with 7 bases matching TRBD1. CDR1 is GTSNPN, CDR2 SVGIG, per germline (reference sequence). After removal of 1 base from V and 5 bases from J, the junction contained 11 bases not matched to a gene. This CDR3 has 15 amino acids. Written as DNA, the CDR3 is TGTGCCTGGAGTGGTTCCCGGGGACAGAGCAACGAGCAGTACTTC. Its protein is CAWSGSRGQSNEQYF.

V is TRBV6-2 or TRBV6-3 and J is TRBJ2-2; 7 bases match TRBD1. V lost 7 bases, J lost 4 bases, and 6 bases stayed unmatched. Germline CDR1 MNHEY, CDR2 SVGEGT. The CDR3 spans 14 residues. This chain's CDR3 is CASNERGRTGELFF. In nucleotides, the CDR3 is TGTGCCAGCAATGAAAGGGGGCGCACCGGGGAGCTGTTTTTT.

CDR3 coding DNA: TGTGCCAGCACCTCTCCTACTGTCCATAATTCACCCCTCCACTTT. Translation: CASTSPTVHNSPLHF. The rearrangement uses TRBV28 and TRBJ1-6; D uncertain. V gave up 7 bases and J gave up 5 bases, with 15 bases separating them. Germline loops: CDR1 MDHEN, CDR2 SYDVKM. The CDR3 has 15 amino acids.

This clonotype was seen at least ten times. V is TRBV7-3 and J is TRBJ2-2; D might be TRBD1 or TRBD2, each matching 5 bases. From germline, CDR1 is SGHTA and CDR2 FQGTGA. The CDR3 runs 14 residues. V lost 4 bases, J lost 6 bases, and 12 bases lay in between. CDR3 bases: TGTGCCAGCAGCTGGGGGAGAGTGGCCGGGGAGCTGTTTTTT. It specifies CASSWGRVAGELFF.

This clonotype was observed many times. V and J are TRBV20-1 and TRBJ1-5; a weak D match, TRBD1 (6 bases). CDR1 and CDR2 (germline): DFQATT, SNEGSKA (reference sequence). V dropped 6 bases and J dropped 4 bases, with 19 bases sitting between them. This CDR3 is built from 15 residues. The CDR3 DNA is TGCAGTGCGCCAACCCCCGGGACATTGAATCAGCCCCAGCATTTT. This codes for CSAPTPGTLNQPQHF.